Listed below are T cell receptor beta chains from one sample, sequenced in a study of OX40 agonist ivuxolimab in advanced cancers. Assay: immunoSEQ multiplex PCR; the TCRdb copy retains only in-frame clones and omits some. The table lists around 64,000 clones, around 88% of them singletons. The sample consisted of CD4+ or CD8+ T cells sorted from blood, taken in a trial of the OX40 agonist ivuxolimab. Every receptor here comes from an adult with an advanced solid tumor such as melanoma, head and neck, liver or kidney cancer. CDR3s include the opening cysteine and the closing phenylalanine or tryptophan. A D gene is named only where the DNA matches it firmly. Part of the rows lack a size; the others show once, few, many or a class for expanded clones.

D gene: TRBD1
J gene: TRBJ2-3
clone size: NA
CDR3 length: 16
V gene: TRBV7-3
CDR3 DNA: TGTGCCAGCAGCTTACAGCCGGGACAGGGCACAGATACGCAGTATTTT
CDR3 protein: CASSLQPGQGTDTQYF

D gene: TRBD2
J gene: TRBJ2-1
clone size: NA
CDR3 length: 14
V gene: TRBV30
CDR3 DNA: TGTGCCTGGCGGAAATGGGGGGGGGAGAATGAGCAGTTCTTC
CDR3 protein: CAWRKWGGENEQFF

D gene: NA
J gene: TRBJ1-2
clone size: NA
CDR3 length: 16
V gene: TRBV27
CDR3 DNA: TGTGCCAGCAGTTTCGTTAGGGCAGGGGATAGCTATGGCTACACCTTC
CDR3 protein: CASSFVRAGDSYGYTF

D gene: NA
J gene: TRBJ1-2
clone size: NA
CDR3 length: 15
V gene: TRBV6-5
CDR3 DNA: TGTGCCAGCAGTTACGACGGCCGCGGGGGCTATGGCTACACCTTC
CDR3 protein: CASSYDGRGGYGYTF

D gene: NA
J gene: TRBJ1-4
clone size: NA
CDR3 length: 12
V gene: TRBV7-8
CDR3 DNA: TGTGCCAGCTCGAGAAGTAATGAAAAACTGTTTTTT
CDR3 protein: CASSRSNEKLFF

D gene: NA
J gene: TRBJ2-2
clone size: NA
CDR3 length: 16
V gene: TRBV5-6
CDR3 DNA: TGTGCCAGCAGCTTGCGTCTGACTTCGAACACCGGGGAGCTGTTTTTT
CDR3 protein: CASSLRLTSNTGELFF

D gene: NA
J gene: TRBJ2-5
clone size: NA
CDR3 length: 15
V gene: TRBV28
CDR3 DNA: TGTGCCAGCAGTGGGGAAAGGGTGACCGAAGAGACCCAGTACTTC
CDR3 protein: CASSGERVTEETQYF

D gene: NA
J gene: TRBJ1-5
clone size: NA
CDR3 length: 15
V gene: TRBV28
CDR3 DNA: TGTGCCAGCAGTTTTTTTCTGGGCGACGGTCAGCCCCAGCATTTT
CDR3 protein: CASSFFLGDGQPQHF

D gene: TRBD2
J gene: TRBJ2-3
clone size: NA
CDR3 length: 16
V gene: TRBV5-1
CDR3 DNA: TGCGCCAGCAGCTCTAGCGGGGGGGCCGGAGGAGATACGCAGTATTTT
CDR3 protein: CASSSSGGAGGDTQYF

D gene: TRBD1
J gene: TRBJ1-4
clone size: NA
CDR3 length: 16
V gene: TRBV25-1
CDR3 DNA: TGTGCCAGCAGTGATTGGGGACAGACCGCGACGGAAAAACTGTTTTTT
CDR3 protein: CASSDWGQTATEKLFF

D gene: TRBD1
J gene: TRBJ1-4
clone size: once
CDR3 length: 14
V gene: TRBV18
CDR3 DNA: TGTGCCAGCTCACCAACAGGGGGGAATGAAAAACTGTTTTTT
CDR3 protein: CASSPTGGNEKLFF

D gene: NA
J gene: TRBJ2-1
clone size: NA
CDR3 length: 12
V gene: TRBV30
CDR3 DNA: TGTGCCTGGAGCGGGGACCTCAATGAGCAGTTCTTC
CDR3 protein: CAWSGDLNEQFF

D gene: NA
J gene: TRBJ2-1
clone size: NA
CDR3 length: 10
V gene: TRBV6-6
CDR3 DNA: TGTGCCACCTATGACAATGAGCAGTTCTTC
CDR3 protein: CATYDNEQFF

D gene: TRBD1
J gene: TRBJ2-2
clone size: once
CDR3 length: 15
V gene: TRBV5-8
CDR3 DNA: TGTGCCAGCAAAAAGACAGGGCTTGACACCGGGGAGCTGTTTTTT
CDR3 protein: CASKKTGLDTGELFF

D gene: TRBD2
J gene: TRBJ2-7
clone size: NA
CDR3 length: 12
V gene: TRBV2
CDR3 DNA: TGTGCCAGCATAGAGCGGGAACACGAGCAGTACTTC
CDR3 protein: CASIEREHEQYF

D gene: TRBD2
J gene: TRBJ2-1
clone size: once
CDR3 length: 15
V gene: TRBV2
CDR3 DNA: TGTGCCAGCAGTGCTAGCGGGATAGGACGGCATGAGCAGTTCTTC
CDR3 protein: CASSASGIGRHEQFF

D gene: NA
J gene: TRBJ1-1
clone size: NA
CDR3 length: 14
V gene: TRBV5-1
CDR3 DNA: TGCGCCAGCAGTCTGGCTGGGGGGCATGTTGAAGCTTTCTTT
CDR3 protein: CASSLAGGHVEAFF

D gene: TRBD2
J gene: TRBJ2-3
clone size: NA
CDR3 length: 14
V gene: TRBV6-6
CDR3 DNA: TGTGCCATCCGGGAGGGGGGCCCCAGGGATACGCAGTATTTT
CDR3 protein: CAIREGGPRDTQYF

D gene: TRBD1
J gene: TRBJ2-2
clone size: NA
CDR3 length: 16
V gene: TRBV9
CDR3 DNA: TGTGCCAGCAGCGTAGCACCACAGGGGGGAACCGGGGAGCTGTTTTTT
CDR3 protein: CASSVAPQGGTGELFF

D gene: NA
J gene: TRBJ2-5
clone size: NA
CDR3 length: 13
V gene: TRBV18
CDR3 DNA: TGTGCCAGCTCACCCGGACAGAAAGAGACCCAGTACTTC
CDR3 protein: CASSPGQKETQYF

D gene: NA
J gene: TRBJ1-5
clone size: once
CDR3 length: 12
V gene: TRBV28
CDR3 DNA: TGTGCCACCTCAGTGGGCAATCAGCCCCAGCATTTT
CDR3 protein: CATSVGNQPQHF

D gene: NA
J gene: TRBJ2-3
clone size: NA
CDR3 length: 13
V gene: TRBV6-6
CDR3 DNA: TGTGCCAGCAGCCGGGGATCCACAGATACGCAGTATTTT
CDR3 protein: CASSRGSTDTQYF

D gene: TRBD2
J gene: TRBJ2-3
clone size: NA
CDR3 length: 18
V gene: TRBV28
CDR3 DNA: TGTGCCAGCAGGTCCCTCGGACTAGCGGGGGTTTGGGGAGATACGCAGTATTTT
CDR3 protein: CASRSLGLAGVWGDTQYF

D gene: NA
J gene: TRBJ2-6
clone size: NA
CDR3 length: 14
V gene: TRBV27
CDR3 DNA: TGTGCCAGCAGCCCCCTCTCTGGGGCCAACGTCCTGACTTTC
CDR3 protein: CASSPLSGANVLTF

D gene: NA
J gene: TRBJ2-1
clone size: NA
CDR3 length: 15
V gene: TRBV5-5
CDR3 DNA: TGTGCCAGCACCCTACGGAGTGACTCCTACAATGAGCAGTTCTTC
CDR3 protein: CASTLRSDSYNEQFF

D gene: TRBD2
J gene: TRBJ2-3
clone size: NA
CDR3 length: 16
V gene: TRBV5-1
CDR3 DNA: TGCGCCAGCAGCTTGGCCGGGGGACTAGTTACAGATACGCAGTATTTT
CDR3 protein: CASSLAGGLVTDTQYF

D gene: NA
J gene: TRBJ2-3
clone size: NA
CDR3 length: 15
V gene: TRBV6-6
CDR3 DNA: TGTGCCACCAGGATGGGGCCTGGGAGAACAGATACGCAGTATTTT
CDR3 protein: CATRMGPGRTDTQYF

D gene: TRBD1
J gene: TRBJ2-3
clone size: NA
CDR3 length: 17
V gene: TRBV28
CDR3 DNA: TGTGCCGCCCTGGCCTCCTGGACAGGGTCATACACAGATACGCAGTATTTT
CDR3 protein: CAALASWTGSYTDTQYF

D gene: NA
J gene: TRBJ2-4
clone size: NA
CDR3 length: 16
V gene: TRBV28
CDR3 DNA: TGTGCCAGCAGTTTACCTTCTTGGACGGCAGGGCAAGATCAGTACTTC
CDR3 protein: CASSLPSWTAGQDQYF

D gene: NA
J gene: TRBJ1-1
clone size: NA
CDR3 length: 13
V gene: TRBV6-5
CDR3 DNA: TGTGCCAGCAGCCTCATGACAGGCACTGAAGCTTTCTTT
CDR3 protein: CASSLMTGTEAFF

D gene: TRBD1
J gene: TRBJ2-5
clone size: NA
CDR3 length: 12
V gene: TRBV2
CDR3 DNA: TGTGCCAGCGGGGGACAGGGGGAGACCCAGTACTTC
CDR3 protein: CASGGQGETQYF

D gene: TRBD2
J gene: TRBJ2-2
clone size: NA
CDR3 length: 14
V gene: TRBV12-5
CDR3 DNA: TGTGCTTCCGCGCGGGGGGCGGGAACCGGGGAGCTGTTTTTT
CDR3 protein: CASARGAGTGELFF

D gene: NA
J gene: TRBJ1-4
clone size: NA
CDR3 length: 15
V gene: TRBV23-1
CDR3 DNA: TGCGCCAGCAGTCCACCCTGGGGGACTAATGAAAAACTGTTTTTT
CDR3 protein: CASSPPWGTNEKLFF

D gene: TRBD2
J gene: TRBJ2-1
clone size: once
CDR3 length: 17
V gene: TRBV9
CDR3 DNA: TGTGCCAGCAGCGAGGGGAGTGCGGGAGTGTCCTACAATGAGCAGTTCTTC
CDR3 protein: CASSEGSAGVSYNEQFF

D gene: NA
J gene: TRBJ1-1
clone size: NA
CDR3 length: 12
V gene: TRBV5-1
CDR3 DNA: TGCGCCAGCACCCTTAGGGGCACTGAAGCTTTCTTT
CDR3 protein: CASTLRGTEAFF

D gene: NA
J gene: TRBJ2-4
clone size: NA
CDR3 length: 16
V gene: TRBV9
CDR3 DNA: TGTGCCAGCAGCGTAGATCCCGGAGGGCCCAAAAACATTCAGTACTTC
CDR3 protein: CASSVDPGGPKNIQYF

D gene: NA
J gene: TRBJ1-5
clone size: NA
CDR3 length: 16
V gene: TRBV2
CDR3 DNA: TGTGCCAGCAGTCCGGGACCCGGGCTTCAGAATCAGCCCCAGCATTTT
CDR3 protein: CASSPGPGLQNQPQHF

D gene: NA
J gene: TRBJ2-7
clone size: NA
CDR3 length: 13
V gene: TRBV15
CDR3 DNA: TGTGCCACCAGCACCCGGGACATTTACGAGCAGTACTTC
CDR3 protein: CATSTRDIYEQYF

D gene: TRBD1
J gene: TRBJ2-7
clone size: NA
CDR3 length: 13
V gene: TRBV30
CDR3 DNA: TGTGCCTGGAGCACCACAGGGGTCGGCGAGCAGTACTTC
CDR3 protein: CAWSTTGVGEQYF

D gene: TRBD1
J gene: TRBJ2-7
clone size: NA
CDR3 length: 14
V gene: TRBV4-1
CDR3 DNA: TGCGCCAGCAGCCAAGAAGACAGGGACGGTGAGCAGTACTTC
CDR3 protein: CASSQEDRDGEQYF

D gene: NA
J gene: TRBJ2-1
clone size: NA
CDR3 length: 15
V gene: TRBV11-1
CDR3 DNA: TGTGCCAGCAGGGAAGGGGGGAGCTCCTACAATGAGCAGTTCTTC
CDR3 protein: CASREGGSSYNEQFF